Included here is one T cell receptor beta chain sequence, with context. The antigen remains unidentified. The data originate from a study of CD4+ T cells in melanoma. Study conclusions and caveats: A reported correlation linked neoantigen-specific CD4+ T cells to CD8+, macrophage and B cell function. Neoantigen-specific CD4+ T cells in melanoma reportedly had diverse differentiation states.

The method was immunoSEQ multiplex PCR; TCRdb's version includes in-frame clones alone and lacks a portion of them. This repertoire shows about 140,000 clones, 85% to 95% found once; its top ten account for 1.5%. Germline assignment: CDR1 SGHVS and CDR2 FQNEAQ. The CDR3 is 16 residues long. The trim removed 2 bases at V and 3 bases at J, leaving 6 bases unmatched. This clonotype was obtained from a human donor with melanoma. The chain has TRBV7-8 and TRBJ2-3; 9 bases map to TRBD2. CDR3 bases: TGTGCCAGCAGCTTAATCCCGGCGGGGGGGACAGATACGCAGTATTTT. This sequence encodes CASSLIPAGGTDTQYF.